This T cell receptor (beta chain) stems from a study of T-cell reconstitution after alpha-beta-depleted transplantation in children. The CDR3 is 13 residues long. Germline assignment: CDR1 MNHNS and CDR2 SASEGT. V lost 8 bases and J 6 bases, leaving 16 bases between the germline ends. Unique molecular identifiers were incorporated into the prepared TCRbeta library. TCRdb fed the PCR reads into MiXCR, producing one record per CDR3 protein. The sample holds about 500,000 distinct CDR3 sequences, roughly 33% seen once. Sequenced material: PBMCs from the stem cell graft donor, taken from the stem cell graft. This chain connects TRBV6-1 to TRBJ1-1; D ambiguous. The receptor was isolated from a human donor who donated a stem cell graft to a child with aplastic anemia. CDR3 nucleotide sequence: TGTGCCAGCCGACCAAACTTAGGTCCTGAAGCTTTCTTT. Protein sequence: CASRPNLGPEAFF.